This passage covers 15 T cell receptor beta chains from one sample sequenced in a study of shared clonotypes between healthy human individuals. The protocol was immunoSEQ multiplex PCR, while the TCRdb copy is restricted to in-frame clones and leaves out a portion. The sample holds about 470,000 clones, about 85% seen once. The sequencing sample was made of PBMCs. The receptors derive from a woman in her forties in good health. Some clones in this sample may be carry-over from other donors' samples.

The chain uses TRBV29-1 and TRBJ2-3, with D perhaps being TRBD1 or TRBD2 (5 bases each). The germline V and J ends were trimmed by 6 bases and 2 bases, with 21 bases remaining between them. This CDR3 region has 16 residues. CDR1 is SQVTM, CDR2 ANQGSEA, per germline. The CDR3 DNA reads as TGCAGCGTGGCCGGGACGGAGAAGTCTAACACAGATACGCAGTATTTT. Protein: CSVAGTEKSNTDTQYF.

This CDR3 reads CASSVVGTDTQYF. In DNA, the CDR3 is TGTGCCAGCAGCGTAGTTGGCACAGATACGCAGTATTTT. The V call is TRBV5-4, the J call TRBJ2-3; D unresolved. Trimming removed 4 bases from V and 1 base from J, with 7 bases in between. Per germline, CDR1 SGHNT and CDR2 YYREEE (reference sequence). The CDR3 sequence is 13 residues long.

About this clone: This likely reflects a read error, since a far larger clone is one base away. The genes are TRBV7-9 and TRBJ2-7, with no clear D. The V end was cut by 6 bases, the J end by 2 bases, with 17 bases between. The length of the CDR3 is 15 residues. From germline, CDR1 is SEHNR and CDR2 FQNEAQ (reference sequence). The CDR3 spells CASSFLRYPPYEQYF. The CDR3 DNA reads as TGTGCCAGCAGTTTCCTCCGCTACCCACCCTACGAGCAGTACTTC.

This rearrangement joins TRBV14 to TRBJ2-5; D remains unclear. The CDR3 sequence is 16 residues long. Germline V gives CDR1 SGHDN, CDR2 FVKESK. Deletions cut 1 base from V and 5 bases from J, with 17 bases between. DNA for the CDR3: TGTGCCAGCAGCCAAGTCCGGGTTTTTGTATGCGAGACCCAGTACTTC. It translates to CASSQVRVFVCETQYF.

This clone was counted a few times. This chain connects TRBV5-1 to TRBJ2-7; 9 bases are a match to TRBD2. The germline V gene has CDR1 SGHRS and CDR2 YFSETQ. This CDR3 has 15 residues. Trimming cost V 0 bases and J 6 bases; bases outside gene matches: 7. DNA of the CDR3: TGCGCCAGCAGCTTGGAATTAGCGGGAGCAGGCGAGCAGTACTTC. Its protein product is CASSLELAGAGEQYF.

This clone was seen a handful of times. This sequence joins TRBV5-1 and TRBJ1-1; D call uncertain. V was cut by 5 bases and J by 1 base, with 30 bases left in between. Germline V gives CDR1 SGHRS, CDR2 YFSETQ. This CDR3 is 20 amino acids long. The CDR3 region has the DNA TGCGCCAGCAGGTCCTCAACTGGGGTCCTAATCAAAGTTAAGAACACTGAAGCTTTCTTT. Translating it yields CASRSSTGVLIKVKNTEAFF.

V and J are TRBV29-1 and TRBJ2-1, with TRBD2 matching 7 bases. Germline trimming cut 3 bases from V and 0 bases from J; bases unmatched to any gene: 8. The germline CDR1 and CDR2 sequences are SQVTM and ANQGSEA. The CDR3 length is 16 residues. CDR3 protein: CSVDARAGSSYNEQFF. The CDR3 nucleotides are TGCAGCGTTGACGCGCGAGCGGGGAGCTCCTACAATGAGCAGTTCTTC.

V usage is TRBV28 and J usage is TRBJ1-1; TRBD1 might be the D (6 bases). Germline CDR1 and CDR2: MDHEN and SYDVKM. The CDR3 loop spans 12 amino acids. The V end lost 3 bases, the J end lost 8 bases, and 10 bases lay between the germline ends. CDR3 DNA: TGTGCCAGCAGTTTTTATCAGGGGGAAGCTTTCTTT. It translates to CASSFYQGEAFF.

CDR3 nucleotides: TGCAGCGTTGAAGACAAACAGGGTGGTGATAACATTCAGTACTTC. It is translated as CSVEDKQGGDNIQYF. The J gene is TRBJ2-4, the V gene TRBV29-1; D may be TRBD1 (6 bases). Trimming pared 0 bases from V and 7 bases from J, leaving 16 bases between. The CDR3 is 15 residues long. The germline gives CDR1 SQVTM, CDR2 ANQGSEA.

The V gene is TRBV9, the J gene TRBJ2-1, with TRBD2 matching over 10 bases. CDR1 SGDLS and CDR2 YYNGEE come from the germline V gene. V shed 4 bases, J shed 4 bases, and the junction held 5 bases outside the gene matches. This CDR3 has 15 residues. The CDR3 loop reads CASSLGTSVYNEQFF. The CDR3 DNA is TGTGCCAGCAGCCTGGGGACTAGCGTATACAATGAGCAGTTCTTC.

The chain couples TRBV6-4 to TRBJ2-7; 8 nucleotides match TRBD2. V lost 6 bases, J lost 0 bases, and 7 bases stayed unmatched. The CDR3 sequence is 15 residues long. Germline V gives CDR1 MRHNA, CDR2 SNTAGT. The CDR3 region is CASSERGLDSYEQYF. The CDR3 nucleotides read TGTGCCAGCAGCGAACGGGGACTAGACTCCTACGAGCAGTACTTC.

Remarks on this clone: The identical CDR3 is also encoded by other nucleotide sequences in the sample. V is TRBV9 and J is TRBJ2-3, with 9 bases that match TRBD2. Per germline, CDR1 SGDLS and CDR2 YYNGEE. The CDR3 covers 14 residues. V shed 2 bases and J 4 bases; nucleotides not matched to a gene: 2. The CDR3 protein is CASSVGGRADTQYF. In nucleotides, the CDR3 is TGTGCCAGCAGCGTGGGCGGGAGGGCAGATACGCAGTATTTT.

The chain links TRBV6-4 to TRBJ1-1; D remains unclear. V was trimmed by 4 bases and J by 1 base, leaving 13 bases between them. This CDR3 contains 15 residues. Germline CDR1 MRHNA, CDR2 SNTAGT. CDR3 region: CASSAGSTGNTEAFF. In nucleotides, the CDR3 is TGTGCCAGCAGTGCTGGGTCCACGGGGAACACTGAAGCTTTCTTT.

The chain links TRBV7-9 to TRBJ2-1; D remains unclear. This CDR3 region has 14 residues. Germline CDR1 SEHNR, CDR2 FQNEAQ (reference sequence). V lost 3 bases and J lost 3, with 9 bases in between. CDR3 in DNA: TGTGCCAGCAGCTTTAAGGGCATCTACAATGAGCAGTTCTTC. It codes for CASSFKGIYNEQFF. Full variable domain (rest looked up from reference TRBV7-9 and TRBJ2-1): DTGVSQNPRHKITKRGQNVTFRCDPISEHNRLYWYRQTLGQGPEFLTYFQNEAQLEKSRLLSDRFSAERPKGSFSTLEIQRTEQGDSAMYLCASSFKGIYNEQFFGPGTRLTVL.

The count of this clone is one. J is TRBJ1-1 and V is TRBV28; D might be TRBD1 (5 bases). V was cut by 0 bases and J by 5 bases, with 7 bases left in between. This CDR3 spans 13 amino acids. Looked up from germline, CDR1 is MDHEN and CDR2 is SYDVKM. The DNA of the CDR3 is TGTGCCAGCAGTTTATGGGGGGGGACTGAAGCTTTCTTT. Its translation is CASSLWGGTEAFF.